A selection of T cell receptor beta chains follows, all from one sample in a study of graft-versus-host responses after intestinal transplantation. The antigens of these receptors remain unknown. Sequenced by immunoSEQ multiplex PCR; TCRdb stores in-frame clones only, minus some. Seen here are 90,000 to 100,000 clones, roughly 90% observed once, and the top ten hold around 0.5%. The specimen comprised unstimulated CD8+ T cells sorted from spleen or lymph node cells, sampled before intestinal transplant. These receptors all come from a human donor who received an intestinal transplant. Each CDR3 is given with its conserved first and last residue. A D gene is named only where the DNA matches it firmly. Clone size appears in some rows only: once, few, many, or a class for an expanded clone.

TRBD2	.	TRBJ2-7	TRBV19	TGTGCCAGTAGTAGCGGGAGCTCCTACGAGCAGTACTTC	CASSSGSSYEQYF
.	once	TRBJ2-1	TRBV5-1	TGCGCCAGCAGCCCGGAGGGGAGGACCTACAATGAGCAGTTCTTC	CASSPEGRTYNEQFF
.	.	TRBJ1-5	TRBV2	TGTGCCAGCAGTGAAGTTTGGACAGACAATCAGCCCCAGCATTTT	CASSEVWTDNQPQHF
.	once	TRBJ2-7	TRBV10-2	TGCGCCAGCAGTGACGAGGGTCCCTACGAGCAGTACTTC	CASSDEGPYEQYF
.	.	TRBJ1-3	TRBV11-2	TGTGCCAGCAGCCCCCACCTAGGTGTTGGAAACACCATATATTTT	CASSPHLGVGNTIYF
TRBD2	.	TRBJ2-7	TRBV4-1	TGCGCCAGCAGCCAAGAGTTTACGGGGGAGGGTAGCTCCTACGAGCAGTACTTC	CASSQEFTGEGSSYEQYF
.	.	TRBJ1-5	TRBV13	TGTGCCAGCAGCTTGGCGAGGGCCAATCAGCCCCAGCATTTT	CASSLARANQPQHF
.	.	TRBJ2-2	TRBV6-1	TGTGCCGCCGGAATAGGGGATGTTGGCACCGGGGAGCTGTTTTTT	CAAGIGDVGTGELFF
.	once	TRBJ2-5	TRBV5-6	TGTGCCAGCAGCTTGGTCGGGACCCAGTACTTC	CASSLVGTQYF
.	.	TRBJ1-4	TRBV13	TGTGCCAGCAGCCTACCCACGGAGAATGAAAAACTGTTTTTT	CASSLPTENEKLFF
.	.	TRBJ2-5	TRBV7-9	TGTGCCAGCAGCTTTTTACAGGAGACCCAGTACTTC	CASSFLQETQYF
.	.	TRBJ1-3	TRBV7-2	TGTGCCAGCAGCCAACGGACAGCTGGCTCTGGAAACACCATATATTTT	CASSQRTAGSGNTIYF
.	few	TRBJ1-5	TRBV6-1	TGTGCCAGCAAAGCCTATAATCAGCCCCAGCATTTT	CASKAYNQPQHF
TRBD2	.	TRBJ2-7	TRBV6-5	TGTGCCAGCAGTTACTCGCCCCTAGCGGGAGTCTACGAGCAGTACTTC	CASSYSPLAGVYEQYF
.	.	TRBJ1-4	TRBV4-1	TGCGCCAGCAGCCTCGGCAGGGCTGAGGAAAAACTGTTTTTT	CASSLGRAEEKLFF
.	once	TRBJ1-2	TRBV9	TGTGCCAGCAGCGTAGGCGGTGTAGCTAACTATGGCTACACCTTC	CASSVGGVANYGYTF
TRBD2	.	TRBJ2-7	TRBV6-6	TGTGCCAGCAGCTTCGGGACTAGCTCCTACGAGCAGTACTTC	CASSFGTSSYEQYF
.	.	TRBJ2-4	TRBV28	TGTGCCAGCAGGGGGACGGGAGTGGACAAAAACATTCAGTACTTC	CASRGTGVDKNIQYF
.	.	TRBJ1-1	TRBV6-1	TGTGCCAGCAGTGAATGGGCAGGGGCTGAAGCTTTCTTT	CASSEWAGAEAFF
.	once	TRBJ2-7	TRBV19	TGTGCCAGTAACCAGGGGCCCTACTACGAGCAGTACTTC	CASNQGPYYEQYF
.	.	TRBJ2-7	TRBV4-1	TGCGCCAGCAGCCAATCCTCCGGGACTTCCTACGAGCAGTACTTC	CASSQSSGTSYEQYF
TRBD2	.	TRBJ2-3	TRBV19	TGTGCCAGTAATAACGGACTAGCGACAGATACGCAGTATTTT	CASNNGLATDTQYF
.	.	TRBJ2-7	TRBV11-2	TGTGCCAGCAGCTTAGAACAGGGGGACTACTACGAGCAGTACTTC	CASSLEQGDYYEQYF
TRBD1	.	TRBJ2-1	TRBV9	TGTGCCAGCAGCGTCCGGGACAGGGACTCGAATGAGCAGTTCTTC	CASSVRDRDSNEQFF
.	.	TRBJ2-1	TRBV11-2	TGTGCCAGCAGCTTAGAAACGGGAGTATCCTACAATGAGCAGTTCTTC	CASSLETGVSYNEQFF
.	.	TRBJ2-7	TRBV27	TGTGCCAGCAGTTTAGGGCAGTCCTACGAGCAGTACTTC	CASSLGQSYEQYF
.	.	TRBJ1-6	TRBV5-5	TGTGCCAGCACCTCCAGGGCGGACCAATATGGTTCACCCCTCCACTTT	CASTSRADQYGSPLHF
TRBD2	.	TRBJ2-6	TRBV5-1	TGCGCCAGCAGCTTGAGCGGGGTCGGGGCCAACGTCCTGACTTTC	CASSLSGVGANVLTF
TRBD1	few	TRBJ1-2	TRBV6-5	TGTGCCAGCAGTGACAGGGGCTATGGCTACACCTTC	CASSDRGYGYTF
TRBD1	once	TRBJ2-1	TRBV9	TGTGCCAGCAGCATAACAGGGGGCCTTTTGCATGAGCAGTTCTTC	CASSITGGLLHEQFF
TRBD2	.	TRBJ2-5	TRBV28	TGTGCCAGCAGTCGGGGGGAAGAGACCCAGTACTTC	CASSRGEETQYF
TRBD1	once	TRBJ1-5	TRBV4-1	TGCGCCAGCAGCCAAGTTCCACAGGGGGCTCAGCCCCAGCATTTT	CASSQVPQGAQPQHF
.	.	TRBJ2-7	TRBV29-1	TGCAGCGCTAGCGAGGGCTACGAGCAGTACTTC	CSASEGYEQYF